These 3 T cell receptor beta chains came from one sample sequenced in a study of blood T cells in healthy people across ages. A J-beta primer mix and a sample-barcoded 5' primer were used in a second PCR of roughly 6 to 11 cycles. TCRdb redid the calling of the 5' RACE reads with MiXCR, one entry per CDR3 protein. This sample has over 600,000 distinct CDR3 sequences, with roughly 46% found just once. The sequencing input was blood. The origin of the receptors is a man older than 75 in good health.

This clonotype came up a few times. This chain joins TRBV7-2 and TRBJ2-7; a weak D match, TRBD2 (6 bases). CDR1 SGHTA and CDR2 FQGNSA come from the germline V gene. The CDR3 consists of 15 residues. Deletions cut 1 base from V and 4 bases from J, with 14 bases between. The CDR3: CASSLGPAEGYEQYF. The CDR3 DNA sequence: TGTGCCAGCAGCTTAGGTCCAGCGGAGGGATACGAGCAGTACTTC.

This clonotype was detected a few times. V and J are TRBV20-1 and TRBJ2-7; D perhaps matches TRBD2 (5 bases). The germline V gene encodes CDR1 DFQATT and CDR2 SNEGSKA (reference sequence). The CDR3 totals 14 residues. With 1 base removed from V and 2 bases from J, the gap between germline ends came to 12 bases. The CDR3 region is CSARGSGTTYEQYF. The CDR3, as DNA: TGCAGTGCTAGAGGCAGCGGAACAACCTACGAGCAGTACTTC.

The chain combines TRBV10-3 with TRBJ2-7, with unresolved D. The CDR3 runs 11 residues. Germline CDR1 and CDR2: ENHRY and SYGVKD. V was trimmed by 4 bases and J by 7 bases, leaving 8 bases between them. The CDR3 is CAISGTNEQYF. The CDR3 coding sequence is TGTGCCATCAGTGGGACCAATGAGCAGTACTTC.